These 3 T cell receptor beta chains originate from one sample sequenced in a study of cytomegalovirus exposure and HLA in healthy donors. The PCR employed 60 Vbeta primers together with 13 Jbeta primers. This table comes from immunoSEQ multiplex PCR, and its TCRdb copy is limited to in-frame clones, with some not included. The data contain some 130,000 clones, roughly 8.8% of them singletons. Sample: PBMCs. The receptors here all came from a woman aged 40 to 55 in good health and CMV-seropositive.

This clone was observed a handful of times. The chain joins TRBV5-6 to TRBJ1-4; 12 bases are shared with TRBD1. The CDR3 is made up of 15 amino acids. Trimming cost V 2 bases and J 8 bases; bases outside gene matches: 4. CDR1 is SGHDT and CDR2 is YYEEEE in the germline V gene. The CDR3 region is CASSFTGTGGEKLFF. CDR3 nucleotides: TGTGCCAGCAGCTTTACCGGGACAGGGGGCGAAAAACTGTTTTTT.

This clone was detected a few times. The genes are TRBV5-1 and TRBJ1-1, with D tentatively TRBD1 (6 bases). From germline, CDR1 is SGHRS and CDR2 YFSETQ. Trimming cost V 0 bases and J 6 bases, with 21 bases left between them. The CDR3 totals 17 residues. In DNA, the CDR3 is TGCGCCAGCAGCTTGGCGGGTTGGGGGGGCGTTGACGCTGAAGCTTTCTTT. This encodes CASSLAGWGGVDAEAFF.

CDR3 sequence (DNA): TGCGCCAGCAGCTTGGTTCCAGGACTAGCGGGGGGTCATGAGCAGTTCTTC. It specifies CASSLVPGLAGGHEQFF. The rearrangement joins TRBV5-1 to TRBJ2-1; 14 bases map to TRBD2. The CDR3 runs 17 residues. V lost 0 bases, J lost 8 bases, and 7 bases stayed unmatched. Per germline, CDR1 SGHRS and CDR2 YFSETQ.